One T cell receptor beta chain is described in this entry. The source of the sample is a study of blood T cell repertoires in COVID-19. Study information: Acute and convalescent COVID-19 specimens originated in the United States, Italy and Spain.

This CDR3 contains 17 residues. J gave up 0 bases and V 6 bases, and 11 bases lay outside the gene matches. The germline V gene has CDR1 SGHVS and CDR2 FNYEAQ. Some clones are missing from TCRdb's copy, which holds only in-frame ones; the method was immunoSEQ multiplex PCR. Of 150,000 or so clones listed, more than 80% were seen once; the top ten hold 11%. The origin of this receptor is a human donor in a cohort sampled during active COVID-19. Sequenced: peripheral blood. This chain connects TRBV7-6 to TRBJ1-3; 7 nucleotides align to TRBD1. As DNA, the CDR3 is TGTGCCAGCAGTCGAACAGACAGGGCTGACTCTGGAAACACCATATATTTT. Its translation: CASSRTDRADSGNTIYF.